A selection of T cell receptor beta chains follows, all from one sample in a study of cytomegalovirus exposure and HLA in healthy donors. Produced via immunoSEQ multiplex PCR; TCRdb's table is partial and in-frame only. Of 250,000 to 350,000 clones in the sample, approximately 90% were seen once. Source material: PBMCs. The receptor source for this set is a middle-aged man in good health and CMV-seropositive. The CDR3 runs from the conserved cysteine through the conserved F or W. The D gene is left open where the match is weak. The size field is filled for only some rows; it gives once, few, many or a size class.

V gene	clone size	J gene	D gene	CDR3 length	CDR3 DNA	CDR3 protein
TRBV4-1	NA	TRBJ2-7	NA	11	TGCGCCAGCAGCCAAGTCAACGAGCAGTACTTC	CASSQVNEQYF
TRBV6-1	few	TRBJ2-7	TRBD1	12	TGTGCCAGCAGTGAAGCGACAGGGGGAGGGTACTTC	CASSEATGGGYF
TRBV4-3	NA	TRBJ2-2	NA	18	TGCGCCAGCAGCCAAGATCGATCCTCTACGGTTTCCACCGGGGAGCTGTTTTTT	CASSQDRSSTVSTGELFF
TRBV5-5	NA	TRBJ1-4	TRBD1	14	TGTGCCAGCAGCCGACAGGGGTTGGGGGAAAAACTGTTTTTT	CASSRQGLGEKLFF
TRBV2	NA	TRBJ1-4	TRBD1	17	TGTGCCAGCAGTGACGTTGGACAGGGGGCGGCTAATGAAAAACTGTTTTTT	CASSDVGQGAANEKLFF
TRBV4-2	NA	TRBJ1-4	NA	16	TGTGCCAGCAGCCCGTCCTACGACACGCCGAATGAAAAACTGTTTTTT	CASSPSYDTPNEKLFF
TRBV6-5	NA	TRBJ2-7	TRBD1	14	TGTGCCAGCAGTTACTCGGGCAGGGGGTACGAGCAGTACTTC	CASSYSGRGYEQYF
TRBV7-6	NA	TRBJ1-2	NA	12	TGTGCCAGCAGCTTGGACGGGGGTGGCTACACCTTC	CASSLDGGGYTF
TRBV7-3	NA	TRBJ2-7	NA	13	TGTGCCAGCAGCTTACGGGGGATCTACGAGCAGTACTTC	CASSLRGIYEQYF
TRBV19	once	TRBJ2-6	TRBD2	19	TGTGCCAGTAGTGTCCCCCGCGGGAGGGACTTTTCTGGGGCCAACGTCCTGACTTTC	CASSVPRGRDFSGANVLTF
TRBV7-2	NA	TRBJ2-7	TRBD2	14	TGTGCCAGCAGCTCCGGGACTAGCGTTTACGAGCAGTACTTC	CASSSGTSVYEQYF
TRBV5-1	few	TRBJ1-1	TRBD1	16	TGCGCCAGCAGGCCTGGACAGGGAGGGTGGAACACTGAAGCTTTCTTT	CASRPGQGGWNTEAFF
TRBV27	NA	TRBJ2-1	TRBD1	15	TGTGCCAGCAGACCGGGACAGGGGGTTTACAATGAGCAGTTCTTC	CASRPGQGVYNEQFF
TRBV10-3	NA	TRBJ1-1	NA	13	TGTGCCATCAGTGTTCGTGAAAGCTCTGAAGCTTTCTTT	CAISVRESSEAFF
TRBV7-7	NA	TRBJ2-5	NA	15	TGTGCTAGCAGCTTAGGAGGCAGCATCAGCGAGACCCAGTACTTC	CASSLGGSISETQYF
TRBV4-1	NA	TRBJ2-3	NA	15	TGCGCCAGCAGCCAAGCCGAACGGGAGTGGGATACGCAGTATTTT	CASSQAEREWDTQYF
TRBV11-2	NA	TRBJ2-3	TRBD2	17	TGTGCCAGCAGCCTGATGGCTAGCGGAACTAGCACAGATACGCAGTATTTT	CASSLMASGTSTDTQYF
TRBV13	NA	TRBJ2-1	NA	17	TGTGCCAGCAGCTTAGGCAGGGGGGCAGGGTTAAGGTCGGAGCAGTTCTTC	CASSLGRGAGLRSEQFF
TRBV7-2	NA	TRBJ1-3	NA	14	TGTGCCAGCAGCCCCCAGGGTTCTGGAAACACCATATATTTT	CASSPQGSGNTIYF
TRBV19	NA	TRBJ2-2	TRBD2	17	TGTGCCAGTAGTATCTTCGGGAGCGGGAGCTACACCGGGGAGCTGTTTTTT	CASSIFGSGSYTGELFF
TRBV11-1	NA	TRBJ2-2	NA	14	TGTGCCAGCAGCTTAGTACGGGACACCGGGGAGCTGTTTTTT	CASSLVRDTGELFF
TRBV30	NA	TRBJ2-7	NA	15	TGTGCCTGGGCTGTACCGGGAAGGAGCTCCTACGAGCAGTACTTC	CAWAVPGRSSYEQYF
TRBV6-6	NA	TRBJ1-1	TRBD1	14	TGTGCCACCCACAGGGACAGGGCATACACTGAAGCTTTCTTT	CATHRDRAYTEAFF